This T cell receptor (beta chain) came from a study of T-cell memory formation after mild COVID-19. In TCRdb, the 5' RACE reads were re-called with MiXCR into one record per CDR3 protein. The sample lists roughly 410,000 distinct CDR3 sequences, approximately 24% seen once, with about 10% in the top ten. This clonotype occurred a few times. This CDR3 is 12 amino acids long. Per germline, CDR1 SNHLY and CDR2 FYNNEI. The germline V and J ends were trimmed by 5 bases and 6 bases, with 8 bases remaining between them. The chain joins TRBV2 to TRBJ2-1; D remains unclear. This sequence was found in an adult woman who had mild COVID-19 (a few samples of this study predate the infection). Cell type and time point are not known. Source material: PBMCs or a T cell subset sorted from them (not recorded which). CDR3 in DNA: TGTGCCAGCAGTAAGGTTGTCAATGAGCAGTTCTTC. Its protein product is CASSKVVNEQFF.